The 20 T cell receptor beta chains given below trace back to one sample, sequenced in a study of blood T cell repertoires in COVID-19. Assay used: immunoSEQ multiplex PCR; TCRdb lists only in-frame clones, some missing. Of 70,000 or so clones in the sample, about 87% were seen once. The source material was peripheral blood. The source of these receptors is a woman aged 80 or older with active COVID-19.

This sequence joins TRBV3-1 (or the pseudogene TRBV3-2) and TRBJ2-7; TRBD1 aligns across 8 bases. In germline, CDR1 is LGHDT, CDR2 YNNKEL (reference sequence). This CDR3 contains 16 residues. J lost 1 base, V lost 4 bases, and 9 bases had no gene match. CDR3 sequence: CASSRADRGLSYEQYF. The CDR3, as DNA: TGTGCCAGCAGCCGCGCAGACAGGGGACTTTCCTACGAGCAGTACTTC.

The chain uses TRBV10-3 and TRBJ2-7; maybe TRBD2 (5 bases). Deletions cut 0 bases from V and 0 bases from J, with 9 bases between. This CDR3 is 15 amino acids long. Germline loops: CDR1 ENHRY, CDR2 SYGVKD. CDR3 DNA sequence: TGTGCCATCAGTGAGTCCGAAGCGGCCTCCTACGAGCAGTACTTC. Its translation is CAISESEAASYEQYF.

The gene calls are TRBV11-3 and TRBJ1-3; D is ambiguous. Germline loops: CDR1 SGHNT, CDR2 YENEEA. V lost 1 base to trimming and J lost 3 bases, with 4 bases between them. The CDR3 consists of 13 residues. The CDR3 DNA sequence: TGTGCCAGCAGCTTAGCGTTTGGAAACACCATATATTTT. It translates to CASSLAFGNTIYF.

The V gene is TRBV6-5, the J gene TRBJ2-1; 12 bases map to TRBD2. V lost 7 bases and J lost 4; bases outside the gene matches: 5. Per germline, CDR1 MNHEY and CDR2 SVGAGI. CDR3 size: 15 residues. The CDR3 DNA sequence: TGTGCCAGCATGATAGGACTAGCGGGGTACAATGAGCAGTTCTTC. Its translation is CASMIGLAGYNEQFF.

This chain links TRBV28 with TRBJ2-7; a weak D match, TRBD1 (6 bases). This CDR3 region has 14 residues. The germline CDR1 and CDR2 sequences are MDHEN and SYDVKM. V shed 4 bases and J shed 3 bases, with 13 bases lying between them. CDR3 region: CASSSTDSLYEQYF. CDR3 sequence (DNA): TGTGCCAGCAGTTCAACGGACAGCCTCTACGAGCAGTACTTC.

V and J are TRBV11-2 and TRBJ1-3; possible D gene TRBD1, 5 bases. The CDR3 has 17 amino acids. V shed 7 bases and J shed 7 bases, with 26 bases lying between them. Looked up from germline, CDR1 is SGHAT and CDR2 is FQNNGV. The CDR3 DNA reads TGTGCCAGCACGTTTATTAGGGGTTACAGCTACGGCAACACCATATATTTT. Translated, it gives CASTFIRGYSYGNTIYF.

The CDR3 DNA reads TGTGCCAGCAGCTACGGACTAGAGGGGAATGAGCAGTTCTTC. Protein: CASSYGLEGNEQFF. The chain has TRBV7-8 and TRBJ2-1; 7 bases align to TRBD2. This CDR3 spans 14 amino acids. Germline CDR1 and CDR2: SGHVS and FQNEAQ. V lost 4 bases and J lost 7; bases outside the gene matches: 7.

The DNA for the CDR3 is TGTGCCAGTAGCAATGGGGCTAGCAATCAGCCCCAGCATTTT. Translation: CASSNGASNQPQHF. The chain employs TRBV19 and TRBJ1-5; D possibly corresponds to TRBD1 (5 bases). The CDR3 has 14 residues. Trimming left V 6 bases short and J 0 bases short, with 9 bases between. The germline V gene encodes CDR1 LNHDA and CDR2 SQIVND (reference sequence). The variable domain in full, with the rest retrieved from reference TRBV19 and TRBJ1-5, is DGGITQSPKYLFRKEGQNVTLSCEQNLNHDAMYWYRQDPGQGLRLIYYSQIVNDFQKGDIAEGYSVSREKKESFPLTVTSAQKNPTAFYLCASSNGASNQPQHFGDGTRLSIL.

This clone came up once. The genes are TRBV5-4 and TRBJ2-6; 9 nucleotides line up with TRBD1. The CDR3 has 15 residues. Looked up from germline, CDR1 is SGHNT and CDR2 is YYREEE (reference sequence). Trimming took 4 bases from V and 4 from J; bases not matched to a gene: 3. The CDR3 region is CASSQQGAGANVLTF. In nucleotides, the CDR3 is TGTGCCAGCAGCCAACAGGGGGCAGGGGCCAACGTCCTGACTTTC.

The V call is TRBV11-2, the J call TRBJ2-7; 7 bases are a match to TRBD1. There are 15 residues in the CDR3. Germline CDR1 is SGHAT and CDR2 is FQNNGV. Trimming took 5 bases from V and 2 from J; bases not matched to a gene: 9. The CDR3 is CASSPQTGLAYEQYF. The CDR3, as DNA: TGTGCCAGCAGCCCACAGACAGGGTTGGCCTACGAGCAGTACTTC.

The chain couples TRBV7-2 to TRBJ2-1; 13 bases are a match to TRBD2. Trimming took 2 bases from V and 7 from J; bases not matched to a gene: 8. Germline V CDR1 and CDR2: SGHTA, FQGNSA. The CDR3 sequence is 17 residues long. CDR3 sequence: CASSLTSGRARQNEQFF. The CDR3 DNA sequence: TGTGCCAGCAGCTTAACTAGCGGGAGGGCCCGGCAAAATGAGCAGTTCTTC.

The rearrangement uses TRBV29-1 and TRBJ2-5, with 10 nucleotides matching TRBD2. Trimming at V came to 7 bases and at J to 4 bases, leaving 18 bases not matched to a gene. CDR3 length: 17 amino acids. Per germline, CDR1 SQVTM and CDR2 ANQGSEA. The CDR3 loop reads CSASSASGRAFGETQYF. The CDR3 region has the DNA TGCAGCGCCTCGTCTGCTAGCGGGAGAGCGTTCGGAGAGACCCAGTACTTC.

This chain joins TRBV7-8 and TRBJ2-7, with 7 bases aligning to TRBD1. The V gene's germline CDR1 is SGHVS and CDR2 FQNEAQ. CDR3 length: 15 residues. The ends lost 7 bases at V and 5 bases at J; junction bases unmatched: 14. CDR3 amino acids: CASNPGQAFVDEQYF. The CDR3 coding sequence is TGTGCCAGCAACCCCGGACAGGCTTTTGTTGACGAGCAGTACTTC.

The chain has TRBV28 and TRBJ1-1, with D unclear. Germline CDR1 reads MDHEN; CDR2 reads SYDVKM. CDR3 length equals 11 residues. V was shortened by 5 bases and J by 3 bases, with 4 bases between the two germline ends. CDR3 region: CASSTHTEAFF. DNA of the CDR3: TGTGCCAGCAGTACTCACACTGAAGCTTTCTTT.

The chain uses TRBV28 and TRBJ2-1; 9 bases match TRBD2. Germline loops: CDR1 MDHEN, CDR2 SYDVKM. This CDR3 comprises 18 residues. V lost 8 bases and J lost 9; bases outside the gene matches: 23. The CDR3 spells CASLQGGLAGRHGGEQFF. CDR3 bases: TGTGCCAGCCTTCAAGGTGGGCTAGCGGGAAGACACGGGGGTGAGCAGTTCTTC.

The genes are TRBV19 and TRBJ2-3; 11 bases are a match to TRBD1. This CDR3 has 15 amino acids. V lost 1 base, J lost 4 bases, and 1 base stayed unmatched. Germline values: CDR1 LNHDA, CDR2 SQIVND (reference sequence). The CDR3 is CASSIGTGGPDTQYF. The DNA of the CDR3 is TGTGCCAGTAGTATAGGGACAGGGGGCCCAGATACGCAGTATTTT.

The chain uses TRBV9 and TRBJ2-5, with 7 bases aligning to TRBD1. The ends lost 4 bases at V and 3 bases at J; junction bases unmatched: 3. Germline values: CDR1 SGDLS, CDR2 YYNGEE. The CDR3 is 13 amino acids. CDR3 sequence reads: CASSFQGEETQYF. CDR3 nucleotide sequence: TGTGCCAGCAGCTTCCAGGGGGAAGAGACCCAGTACTTC.

Remarks on this clone: One junction end disagrees with the germline gene, perhaps due to a read error. The gene calls are TRBV7-7 and TRBJ2-5; the match to TRBD2 covers 8 bases. In germline, CDR1 is SSHAT, CDR2 FNYEAQ (reference sequence). This CDR3 is 15 amino acids long. CDR3 nucleotides: TGTGCTAGCAGCCGAGCGGGGGCGGTCCAAGAGACCCAGTACTTC. Translated, it gives CASSRAGAVQETQYF.

The chain is built from TRBV29-1 and TRBJ1-1; D might be TRBD1 (6 bases). CDR3 length equals 13 residues. Per germline, CDR1 SQVTM and CDR2 ANQGSEA. The V end lost 7 bases, the J end lost 3 bases, and 15 bases lay between the germline ends. The chain's CDR3 is CSAIRGLDTEAFF. The CDR3 region has the DNA TGCAGCGCGATCAGGGGATTGGACACTGAAGCTTTCTTT.

The J gene is TRBJ2-1, the V gene TRBV4-3; possible D gene TRBD2, 6 bases. CDR1 LGHNA and CDR2 YSLEER come from the germline V gene. The CDR3 has 16 residues. Trimming pared 1 base from V and 0 bases from J, leaving 10 bases between. The CDR3: CASSQGGDDSYNEQFF. As DNA, the CDR3 is TGCGCCAGCAGCCAAGGGGGGGACGACTCCTACAATGAGCAGTTCTTC.